The 24 T cell receptor beta chains reported below all come from one sample, sequenced in a study of TIL therapy for anti-PD-1-resistant metastatic lung cancer. Sequencing used immunoSEQ v3. The assay was immunoSEQ multiplex PCR, and TCRdb's table has in-frame clones only and misses some. Among 20,000 or so clones listed, roughly 80% were seen once. Time point of the sample: pre-treatment sample, taken before nivolumab and TIL therapy. The specimen comprised blood, sampled at baseline. These receptors came from a person between 25 and 79 years old with non-small cell lung cancer.

This clone is a singleton in its sample. V is TRBV7-2 and J is TRBJ1-2, with a tentative D call TRBD1 (5 bases). V was clipped by 1 base and J by 3 bases, with 12 bases between them. The CDR3 has 15 residues. The germline gives CDR1 SGHTA, CDR2 FQGNSA. The CDR3 DNA reads TGTGCCAGCAGCTTAGGCGGGACCCCCTACTATGGCTACACCTTC. Its translation is CASSLGGTPYYGYTF.

The V call is TRBV27, the J call TRBJ2-2; D perhaps matches TRBD2 (6 bases). The CDR3 consists of 15 residues. Germline V gene lookup returns CDR1 MNHEY and CDR2 SMNVEV (reference sequence). Deletions cut 2 bases from V and 0 bases from J, with 7 bases between. Here the CDR3 reads CASSLGGTNTGELFF. In DNA form, the CDR3 reads TGTGCCAGCAGTTTAGGAGGGACGAACACCGGGGAGCTGTTTTTT.

This chain links TRBV11-3 with TRBJ1-3; D might be TRBD1 (5 bases). The germline CDR1 and CDR2 sequences are SGHNT and YENEEA. The CDR3 covers 15 residues. The V end lost 5 bases, the J end lost 4 bases, and 15 bases lay between the germline ends. Written as DNA, the CDR3 is TGTGCCAGCAGCCCATCGGGGGTTTCAGGAAACACCATATATTTT. Translating it yields CASSPSGVSGNTIYF.

The CDR3 region is CASSVGLAGAYGDTQYF. The CDR3, as DNA: TGTGCCAGCAGCGTAGGACTAGCGGGGGCTTATGGGGATACGCAGTATTTT. The rearrangement links TRBV9 to TRBJ2-3, with 12 bases lining up with TRBD2. The germline CDR1 and CDR2 sequences are SGDLS and YYNGEE. The CDR3 length is 17 residues. Germline trimming cut 0 bases from V and 6 bases from J; bases unmatched to any gene: 8. Combining the CDR3 with reference TRBV9 and TRBJ2-3 gives the whole variable domain DSGVTQTPKHLITATGQRVTLRCSPRSGDLSVYWYQQSLDQGLQFLIQYYNGEERAKGNILERFSAQQFPDLHSELNLSSLELGDSALYFCASSVGLAGAYGDTQYFGPGTRLTVL.

CDR3 in amino acids: CASSVDDSGYSYEQYF. The CDR3 nucleotides are TGTGCCAGCAGCGTAGATGATAGCGGATACTCCTACGAGCAGTACTTC. The V gene is TRBV9, the J gene TRBJ2-7; TRBD2 might be the D (6 bases). Germline V gene sequence: CDR1 SGDLS, CDR2 YYNGEE. CDR3 length: 16 residues. The V gene lost 0 bases and the J gene lost 0 bases, with 13 bases spanning the gap.

The sample holds one count of this clone. The CDR3, as DNA: TGCGCCAGCAGGAGTCTTGAGGGCGCGAACACCGGGGAGCTGTTTTTT. Residues: CASRSLEGANTGELFF. The chain employs TRBV10-2 and TRBJ2-2; TRBD2 is a possible D gene (5 bases). V lost 6 bases, J lost 0 bases, and 14 bases lay in between. The germline CDR1 and CDR2 sequences are WSHSY and SAAADI. The CDR3 has 16 amino acids.

This chain uses TRBV25-1 with TRBJ2-5, with D possibly called TRBD1 or TRBD2 (5 bases each). The V gene lost 3 bases and the J gene lost 1 base, with 12 bases spanning the gap. Germline loops: CDR1 MGHDK, CDR2 SYGVNS. The length of the CDR3 is 15 residues. CDR3: CASSDRWGTQETQYF. In DNA, the CDR3 is TGTGCCAGCAGTGACAGGTGGGGGACCCAAGAGACCCAGTACTTC.

The chain couples TRBV9 to TRBJ2-5; 7 positions agree with TRBD2. J lost 4 bases, V lost 0 bases, and 9 bases had no gene match. The CDR3 runs to 16 residues. From germline, CDR1 is SGDLS and CDR2 YYNGEE. The CDR3 loop reads CASSVDPTGGRETQYF. For the CDR3, the DNA is TGTGCCAGCAGCGTAGACCCCACGGGAGGCAGAGAGACCCAGTACTTC.

Regarding this clone: At one end, the junction sequence differs from germline, possibly due to a read error. This CDR3 is also generated by other DNA sequences in the sample. The chain employs TRBV5-1 and TRBJ1-4, with TRBD1 matching over 9 bases. This CDR3 comprises 15 residues. Germline V CDR1 and CDR2: SGHRS, YFSETQ. CDR3 protein: CASSSLTGGDEKLFF. In DNA form, the CDR3 reads TGCGCCAGCAGCTCTTTGACAGGGGGAGATGAAAAGCTGTTTTTT.

The chain combines TRBV6-5 with TRBJ1-5; D call uncertain. CDR1 is MNHEY, CDR2 SVGAGI, per germline. V was trimmed by 4 bases and J by 5 bases, leaving 9 bases between them. The CDR3 loop spans 13 amino acids. The CDR3 bases are TGTGCCAGCAGTTTCCGGACTGATCAGCCCCAGCATTTT. Protein sequence: CASSFRTDQPQHF.

The chain links TRBV4-3 to TRBJ2-1; TRBD2 is a possible D gene (7 bases). V lost 4 bases to trimming and J lost 7 bases, with 14 bases between them. Per germline, CDR1 LGHNA and CDR2 YSLEER. The CDR3 contains 14 residues. CDR3 in DNA: TGCGCCAGCAGCCGAGAACAGGGAGGGAATGAGCAGTTCTTC. It encodes CASSREQGGNEQFF.

The chain recombines TRBV4-3 with TRBJ2-7; 7 bases are shared with TRBD2. The length of the CDR3 is 15 residues. The V and J ends lost 2 bases and 3 bases, in that order; junction bases with no gene match: 7. Per germline, CDR1 LGHNA and CDR2 YSLEER. The CDR3 protein is CASSQQRDLIYEQYF. In DNA, the CDR3 is TGCGCCAGCAGCCAACAGCGGGACCTGATCTACGAGCAGTACTTC.

The chain links TRBV2 to TRBJ1-1; possibly TRBD1 for D (6 bases). The V gene lost 8 bases and the J gene lost 4 bases, with 14 bases spanning the gap. This CDR3 contains 13 residues. Germline V lookup: CDR1 SNHLY, CDR2 FYNNEI. This CDR3 reads CASSPQGSTEAFF. The CDR3 DNA is TGTGCCAGCTCCCCCCAGGGGTCCACTGAAGCTTTCTTT.

This clone appeared once. The gene calls are TRBV28 and TRBJ2-7; possible D gene TRBD2, 6 bases. Per germline, CDR1 MDHEN and CDR2 SYDVKM. V was pared by 5 bases and J by 3 bases, with 14 bases between. The CDR3 covers 14 residues. The CDR3 DNA is TGTGCCAGCAGTCTACCGGGAGCCTACTACGAGCAGTACTTC. This translates into CASSLPGAYYEQYF.

The rearrangement joins TRBV29-1 to TRBJ1-1, with D uncertain. The CDR3 consists of 14 residues. Germline loops: CDR1 SQVTM, CDR2 ANQGSEA. V lost 0 bases and J lost 3, with 11 bases in between. CDR3 amino acids: CSVEDPLTDTEAFF. CDR3 DNA: TGCAGCGTTGAAGACCCTCTCACCGACACTGAAGCTTTCTTT. Full variable domain (outside the CDR3, taken from reference TRBV29-1 and TRBJ1-1): SAVISQKPSRDICQRGTSLTIQCQVDSQVTMMFWYRQQPGQSLTLIATANQGSEATYESGFVIDKFPISRPNLTFSTLTVSNMSPEDSSIYLCSVEDPLTDTEAFFGQGTRLTVV.

The V call is TRBV6-1, the J call TRBJ2-3; 13 positions match TRBD2. V was pared by 4 bases and J by 6 bases, with 10 bases of the junction left unmatched. Per germline, CDR1 MNHNS and CDR2 SASEGT. The CDR3 is 17 amino acids. Here the CDR3 DNA reads TGTGCCAGCAGTGGCCTCCTTGGACTAGCGGGGGCGGATACGCAGTATTTT. Translation: CASSGLLGLAGADTQYF.

V gene TRBV27 combines with J gene TRBJ2-2; 13 positions match TRBD2. The CDR3 totals 19 residues. Germline V gene data show CDR1 as MNHEY and CDR2 as SMNVEV (reference sequence). The V segment lost 5 bases and the J segment 0 bases; nucleotides outside the gene matches: 9. CDR3 residues: CASSPALTSGRTNTGELFF. CDR3 DNA: TGTGCCAGCAGTCCAGCCTTGACTAGCGGGAGGACGAACACCGGGGAGCTGTTTTTT.

The V call is TRBV9, the J call TRBJ2-2, with TRBD2 as a possible D gene (7 bases). V was clipped by 3 bases and J by 4 bases, with 16 bases between them. The CDR3 runs 16 residues. Germline-derived CDR1 and CDR2 are SGDLS and YYNGEE. The CDR3 DNA reads TGTGCCAGCAGCGCCAGATGGGGGGGCCTCACCGGGGAGCTGTTTTTT. The encoded protein is CASSARWGGLTGELFF.

This chain uses TRBV7-9 with TRBJ2-7; 8 positions match TRBD1. CDR3 length: 15 residues. CDR1 is SEHNR and CDR2 is FQNEAQ in the germline V gene (reference sequence). V was clipped by 1 base and J by 5 bases; unmatched bases: 7. The CDR3 DNA reads TGTGCCAGCAGCTTAGAGGGACAGGAGACCAACGAGCAGTACTTC. It translates to CASSLEGQETNEQYF.

V gene TRBV7-2 combines with J gene TRBJ2-5, with 9 nucleotides matching TRBD1. This CDR3 has 17 amino acids. In germline, CDR1 is SGHTA, CDR2 FQGNSA. The V segment lost 1 base and the J segment 2 bases; nucleotides outside the gene matches: 8. The CDR3 DNA reads as TGTGCCAGCAGCTTAGGGAGACAGGGGGTCTGGCAAGAGACCCAGTACTTC. Protein: CASSLGRQGVWQETQYF.

The J gene is TRBJ2-1, the V gene TRBV29-1; D call uncertain. Deletions cut 5 bases from V and 0 bases from J, with 8 bases between. The CDR3 is 13 amino acids. Germline-derived CDR1 and CDR2 are SQVTM and ANQGSEA. CDR3 sequence reads: CSVQVSSYNEQFF. The DNA of the CDR3 is TGCAGCGTTCAGGTGAGCTCCTACAATGAGCAGTTCTTC.

The chain links TRBV6-5 to TRBJ1-6; TRBD1 might be the D (6 bases). The ends were cut back, 0 bases at V and 7 bases at J, with 10 bases in the middle. The germline V gene encodes CDR1 MNHEY and CDR2 SVGAGI. The CDR3 is 15 amino acids. In DNA form, the CDR3 reads TGTGCCAGCAGTTACTCCTGGGGGGCGAATTCACCCCTCCACTTT. Translating gives CASSYSWGANSPLHF.

The V call is TRBV9, the J call TRBJ2-3, with D perhaps TRBD2 (6 bases). The ends were cut back, 2 bases at V and 1 base at J, with 14 bases in the middle. The CDR3 contains 16 residues. Germline CDR1 SGDLS, CDR2 YYNGEE. CDR3 region: CASSVGGRGGTDTQYF. CDR3 DNA: TGTGCCAGCAGCGTGGGGGGTCGGGGTGGCACAGATACGCAGTATTTT.

This chain links TRBV29-1 with TRBJ1-2; maybe TRBD1 (5 bases). The CDR3 contains 13 residues. The germline V gene has CDR1 SQVTM and CDR2 ANQGSEA. Trimming pared 3 bases from V and 0 bases from J, leaving 8 bases between. The CDR3 reads CSVEGQANYGYTF. DNA for the CDR3: TGCAGCGTTGAGGGGCAAGCTAACTATGGCTACACCTTC. Drawing the rest from reference TRBV29-1 and TRBJ1-2, the complete variable domain is SAVISQKPSRDICQRGTSLTIQCQVDSQVTMMFWYRQQPGQSLTLIATANQGSEATYESGFVIDKFPISRPNLTFSTLTVSNMSPEDSSIYLCSVEGQANYGYTFGSGTRLTVV.